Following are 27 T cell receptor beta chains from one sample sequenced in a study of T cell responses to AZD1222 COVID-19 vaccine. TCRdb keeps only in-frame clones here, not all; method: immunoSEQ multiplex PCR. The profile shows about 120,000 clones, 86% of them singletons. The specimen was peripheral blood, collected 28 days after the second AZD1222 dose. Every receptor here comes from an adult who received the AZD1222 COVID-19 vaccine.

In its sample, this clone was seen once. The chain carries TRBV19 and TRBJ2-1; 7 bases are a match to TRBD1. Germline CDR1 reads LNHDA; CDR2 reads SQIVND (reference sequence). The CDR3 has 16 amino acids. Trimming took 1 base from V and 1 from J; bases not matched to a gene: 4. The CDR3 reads CASSIVGGASYNEQFF. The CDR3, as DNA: TGTGCCAGTAGTATAGTAGGGGGCGCATCCTACAATGAGCAGTTCTTC.

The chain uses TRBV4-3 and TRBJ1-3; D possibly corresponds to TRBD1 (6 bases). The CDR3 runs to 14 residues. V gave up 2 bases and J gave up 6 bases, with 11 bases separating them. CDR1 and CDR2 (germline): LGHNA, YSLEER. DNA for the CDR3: TGCGCCAGCAGCCAAAACGGACAGCTAAACACCATATATTTT. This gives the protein CASSQNGQLNTIYF.

DNA for the CDR3: TGTGCCAGCACCTTTGAGGGGCAGGTGGTGGATACGCAGTATTTT. Its translation: CASTFEGQVVDTQYF. The rearrangement uses TRBV7-9 and TRBJ2-3, with D possibly being TRBD1 or TRBD2 (5 bases each). From germline, CDR1 is SEHNR and CDR2 FQNEAQ (reference sequence). Between the trimmed V and J ends, which lost 7 bases and 6 bases, there was a span of 20 bases. The CDR3 length is 15 residues. Using reference TRBV7-9 and TRBJ2-3 for the parts outside the CDR3, the full variable domain is DTGVSQNPRHKITKRGQNVTFRCDPISEHNRLYWYRQTLGQGPEFLTYFQNEAQLEKSRLLSDRFSAERPKGSFSTLEIQRTEQGDSAMYLCASTFEGQVVDTQYFGPGTRLTVL.

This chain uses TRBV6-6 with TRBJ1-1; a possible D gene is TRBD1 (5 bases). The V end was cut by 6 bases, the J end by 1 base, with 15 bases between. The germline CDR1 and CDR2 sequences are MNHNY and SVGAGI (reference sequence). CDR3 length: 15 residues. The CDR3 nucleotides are TGTGCCAGCAGAACAGGAGCCATTGGGAACACTGAAGCTTTCTTT. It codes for CASRTGAIGNTEAFF.

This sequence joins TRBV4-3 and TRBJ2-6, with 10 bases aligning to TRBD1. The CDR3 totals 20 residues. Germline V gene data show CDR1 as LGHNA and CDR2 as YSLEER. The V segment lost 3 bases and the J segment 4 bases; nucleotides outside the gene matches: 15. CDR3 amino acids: CASSQLNTGTGASGANVLTF. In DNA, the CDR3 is TGCGCCAGCAGCCAGCTAAATACCGGGACAGGGGCTTCGGGGGCCAACGTCCTGACTTTC.

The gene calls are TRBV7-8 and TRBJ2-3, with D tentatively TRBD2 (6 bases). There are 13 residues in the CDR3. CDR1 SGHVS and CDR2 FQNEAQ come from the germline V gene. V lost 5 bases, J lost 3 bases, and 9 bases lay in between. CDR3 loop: CASSGDLTDTQYF. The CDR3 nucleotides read TGTGCCAGCAGCGGGGACTTAACAGATACGCAGTATTTT.

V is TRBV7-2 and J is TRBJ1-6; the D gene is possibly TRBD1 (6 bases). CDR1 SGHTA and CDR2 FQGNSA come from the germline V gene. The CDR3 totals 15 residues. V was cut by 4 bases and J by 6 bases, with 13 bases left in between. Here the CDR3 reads CASSYHRDLNSPLHF. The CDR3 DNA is TGTGCCAGCAGCTACCACAGGGACCTTAATTCACCCCTCCACTTT.

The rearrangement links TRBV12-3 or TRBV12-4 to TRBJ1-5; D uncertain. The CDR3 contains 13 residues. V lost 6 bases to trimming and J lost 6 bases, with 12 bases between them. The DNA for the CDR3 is TGTGCCAGCAGGAGAAACGGCCTTCAGCCCCAGCATTTT. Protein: CASRRNGLQPQHF.

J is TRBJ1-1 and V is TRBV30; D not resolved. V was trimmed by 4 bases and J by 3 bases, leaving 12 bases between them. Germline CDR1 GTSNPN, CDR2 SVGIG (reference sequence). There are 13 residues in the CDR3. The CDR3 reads CAWTPGTYTEAFF. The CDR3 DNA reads TGTGCCTGGACCCCGGGCACCTACACTGAAGCTTTCTTT.

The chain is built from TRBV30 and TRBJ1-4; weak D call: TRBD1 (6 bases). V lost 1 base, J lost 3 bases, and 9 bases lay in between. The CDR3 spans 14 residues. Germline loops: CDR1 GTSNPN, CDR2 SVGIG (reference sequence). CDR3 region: CAWSGGGPNEKLFF. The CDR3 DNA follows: TGTGCCTGGAGTGGGGGGGGGCCTAATGAAAAACTGTTTTTT.

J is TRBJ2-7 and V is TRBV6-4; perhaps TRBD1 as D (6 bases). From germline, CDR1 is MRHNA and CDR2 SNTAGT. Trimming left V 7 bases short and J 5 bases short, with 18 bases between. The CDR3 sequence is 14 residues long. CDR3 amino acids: CASTPGQTFDEQYF. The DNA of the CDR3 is TGTGCCAGCACCCCAGGACAGACTTTTGACGAGCAGTACTTC.

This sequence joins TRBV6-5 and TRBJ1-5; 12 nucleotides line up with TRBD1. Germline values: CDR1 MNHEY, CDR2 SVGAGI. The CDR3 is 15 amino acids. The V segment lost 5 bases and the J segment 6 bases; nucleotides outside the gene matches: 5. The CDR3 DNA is TGTGCCAGCAGTCCCGGGACAGGGGGCTCTCAGCCCCAGCATTTT. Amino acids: CASSPGTGGSQPQHF.

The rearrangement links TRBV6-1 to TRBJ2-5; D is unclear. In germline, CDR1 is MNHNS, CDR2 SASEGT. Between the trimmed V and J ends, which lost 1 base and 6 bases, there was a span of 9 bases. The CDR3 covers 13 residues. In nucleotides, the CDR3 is TGTGCCAGCAGTGAAGGACTCCGGCAGACCCAGTACTTC. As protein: CASSEGLRQTQYF.

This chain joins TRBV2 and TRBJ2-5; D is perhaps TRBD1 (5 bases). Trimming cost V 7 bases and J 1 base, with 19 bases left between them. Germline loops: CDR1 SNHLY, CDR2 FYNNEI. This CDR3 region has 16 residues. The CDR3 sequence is CASTPKGAELQETQYF. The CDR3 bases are TGTGCCAGCACCCCGAAAGGGGCAGAACTCCAAGAGACCCAGTACTTC.

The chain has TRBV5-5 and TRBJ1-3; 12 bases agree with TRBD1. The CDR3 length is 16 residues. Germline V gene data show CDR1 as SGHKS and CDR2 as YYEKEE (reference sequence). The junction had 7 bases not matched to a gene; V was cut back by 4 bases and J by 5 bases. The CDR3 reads CASSPGTGGLRNTIYF. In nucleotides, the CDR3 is TGTGCCAGCAGCCCGGGGACAGGGGGCCTCAGAAACACCATATATTTT.

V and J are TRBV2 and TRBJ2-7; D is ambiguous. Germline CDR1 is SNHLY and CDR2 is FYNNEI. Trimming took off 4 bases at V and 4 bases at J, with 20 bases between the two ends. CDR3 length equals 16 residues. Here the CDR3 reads CASSAIYPVGIYEQYF. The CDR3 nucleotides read TGTGCCAGCAGTGCTATCTACCCGGTGGGGATTTACGAGCAGTACTTC.

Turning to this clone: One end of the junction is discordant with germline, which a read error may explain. CDR3 amino acids: CASSPTLASYNEQFF. In DNA form, the CDR3 reads TGTGCTAGCAGCCCTACCCTAGCGAGCTACAATGAGCAGTTCTTC. The chain employs TRBV7-7 and TRBJ2-1, with a tentative D call TRBD2 (6 bases). Germline loops: CDR1 SSHAT, CDR2 FNYEAQ (reference sequence). The CDR3 runs to 15 residues. Variable domain in full (rest from reference TRBV7-7 and TRBJ2-1): GAGVSQSPRYKVTKRGQDVTLRCDPISSHATLYWYQQALGQGPEFLTYFNYEAQPDKSGLPSDRFSAERPEGSISTLTIQRTEQRDSAMYRCASSPTLASYNEQFFGPGTRLTVL.

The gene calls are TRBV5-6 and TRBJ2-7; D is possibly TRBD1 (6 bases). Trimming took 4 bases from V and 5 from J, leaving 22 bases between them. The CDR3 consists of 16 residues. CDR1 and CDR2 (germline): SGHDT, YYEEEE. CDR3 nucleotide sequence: TGTGCCAGCAGCGACACCTACAGGGACCCCGTAGACGAGCAGTACTTC. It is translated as CASSDTYRDPVDEQYF.

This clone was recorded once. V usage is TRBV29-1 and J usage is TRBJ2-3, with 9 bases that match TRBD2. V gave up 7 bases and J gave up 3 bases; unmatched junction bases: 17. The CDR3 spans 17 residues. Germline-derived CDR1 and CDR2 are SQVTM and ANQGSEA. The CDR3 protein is CSAGFGGFSGGTDTQYF. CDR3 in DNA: TGCAGCGCCGGTTTCGGAGGGTTTAGCGGGGGAACAGATACGCAGTATTTT.

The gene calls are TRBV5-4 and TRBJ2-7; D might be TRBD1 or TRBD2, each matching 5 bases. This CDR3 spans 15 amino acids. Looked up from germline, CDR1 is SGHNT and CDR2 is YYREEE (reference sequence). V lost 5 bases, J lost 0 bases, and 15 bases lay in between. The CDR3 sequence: CASSWGTEPSYEQYF. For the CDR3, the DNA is TGTGCCAGCAGTTGGGGGACCGAACCCTCCTACGAGCAGTACTTC.

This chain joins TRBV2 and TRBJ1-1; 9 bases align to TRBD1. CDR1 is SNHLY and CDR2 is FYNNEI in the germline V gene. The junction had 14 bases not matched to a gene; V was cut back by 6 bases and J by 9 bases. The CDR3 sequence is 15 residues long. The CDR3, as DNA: TGTGCCAGCAGCCCCGTCCGGGGACAGGGCATAAAAGCTTTCTTT. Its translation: CASSPVRGQGIKAFF. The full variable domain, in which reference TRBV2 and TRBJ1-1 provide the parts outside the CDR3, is EPEVTQTPSHQVTQMGQEVILRCVPISNHLYFYWYRQILGQKVEFLVSFYNNEISEKSEIFDDQFSVERPDGSNFTLKIRSTKLEDSAMYFCASSPVRGQGIKAFFGQGTRLTVV.

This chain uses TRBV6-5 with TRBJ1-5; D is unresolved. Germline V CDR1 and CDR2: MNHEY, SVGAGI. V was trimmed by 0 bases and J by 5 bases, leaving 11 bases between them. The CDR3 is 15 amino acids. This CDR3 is CASSYSRRAHQPQHF. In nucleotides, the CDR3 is TGTGCCAGCAGTTACTCGCGTCGGGCCCATCAGCCCCAGCATTTT.

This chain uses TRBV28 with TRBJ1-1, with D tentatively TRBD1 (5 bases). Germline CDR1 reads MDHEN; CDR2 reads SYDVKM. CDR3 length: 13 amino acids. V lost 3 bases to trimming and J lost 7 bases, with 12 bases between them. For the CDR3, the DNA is TGTGCCAGCAGTTTGTACGGGACGGTTGAAGCTTTCTTT. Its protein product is CASSLYGTVEAFF.

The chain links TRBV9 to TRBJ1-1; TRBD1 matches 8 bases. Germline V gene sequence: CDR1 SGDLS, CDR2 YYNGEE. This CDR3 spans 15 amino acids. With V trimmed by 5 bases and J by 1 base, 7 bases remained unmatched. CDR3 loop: CASSALGTGNTEAFF. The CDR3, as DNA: TGTGCCAGCAGTGCTCTCGGGACAGGGAACACTGAAGCTTTCTTT.

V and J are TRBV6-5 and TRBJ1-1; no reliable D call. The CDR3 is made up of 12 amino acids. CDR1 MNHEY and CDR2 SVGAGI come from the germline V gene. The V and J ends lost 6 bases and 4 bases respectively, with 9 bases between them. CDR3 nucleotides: TGTGCCAGCAGCCCCTCGGTCACTGAAGCTTTCTTT. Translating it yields CASSPSVTEAFF.

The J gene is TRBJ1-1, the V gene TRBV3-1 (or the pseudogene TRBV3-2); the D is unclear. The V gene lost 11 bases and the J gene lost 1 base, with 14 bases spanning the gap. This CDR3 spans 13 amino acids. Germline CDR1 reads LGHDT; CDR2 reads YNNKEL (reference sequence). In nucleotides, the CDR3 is TGTGCCGTAAGGGAGGGAACGAACACTGAAGCTTTCTTT. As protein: CAVREGTNTEAFF.

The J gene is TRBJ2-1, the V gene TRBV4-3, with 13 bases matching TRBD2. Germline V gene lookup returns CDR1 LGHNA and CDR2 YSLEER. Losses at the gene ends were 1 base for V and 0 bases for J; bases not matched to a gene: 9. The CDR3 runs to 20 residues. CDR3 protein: CASSQVTSGGPWASYNEQFF. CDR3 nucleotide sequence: TGCGCCAGCAGCCAAGTGACTAGCGGGGGGCCTTGGGCCTCCTACAATGAGCAGTTCTTC.